These 11 T cell receptor beta chains originate from one sample sequenced in a study of beta chain features in type 1 diabetes. Expressed TCRB transcripts got sequenced, as all isolated RNA was reverse transcribed. The table came from immunoSEQ multiplex PCR; TCRdb's copy has only in-frame clones and leaves some out. The sample shows roughly 310,000 clones, 8% to 13% of them seen only once. Sequencing was performed on naive CD4+ T cells from blood. All receptors come from a woman in her 30s in good health.

This clone was seen a few times. This chain connects TRBV2 to TRBJ2-3, with 10 bases fitting TRBD2. This CDR3 is 20 amino acids long. The germline gives CDR1 SNHLY, CDR2 FYNNEI. The junction had 15 bases not matched to a gene; V was cut back by 3 bases and J by 0 bases. The CDR3 loop reads CASSETRSLAGESSTDTQYF. For the CDR3, the DNA is TGTGCCAGCAGTGAGACCCGTAGCCTAGCGGGAGAAAGCAGCACAGATACGCAGTATTTT.

This chain connects TRBV6-4 to TRBJ1-1, with 7 bases that match TRBD1. Germline trimming cut 5 bases from V and 0 bases from J; bases unmatched to any gene: 6. The CDR3 contains 15 residues. CDR1 is MRHNA and CDR2 is SNTAGT in the germline V gene. DNA for the CDR3: TGTGCCAGCAGTAAAAGACAGGGCCTGAACACTGAAGCTTTCTTT. Protein sequence: CASSKRQGLNTEAFF.

The chain has TRBV6-5 and TRBJ2-7, with a weak D call TRBD2 (6 bases). Trimming removed 2 bases at V and 7 bases at J, with 12 bases between. The CDR3 extends over 13 amino acids. Germline assignment: CDR1 MNHEY and CDR2 SVGAGI. The CDR3 nucleotides are TGTGCCAGCAGTTACAGGACCAGCGGGGAGCAGTACTTC. Translation: CASSYRTSGEQYF.

V and J are TRBV30 and TRBJ1-2; the D gene is possibly TRBD1 (5 bases). The CDR3 runs 14 residues. The V end was cut by 4 bases, the J end by 4 bases, with 16 bases between. The germline V gene encodes CDR1 GTSNPN and CDR2 SVGIG (reference sequence). This CDR3 is CAWKGHPLSYGYTF. The CDR3, as DNA: TGTGCCTGGAAAGGACATCCGCTGAGCTATGGCTACACCTTC.

This clone has only a few counts. This chain links TRBV7-9 with TRBJ2-7; 7 bases are shared with TRBD1. V lost 1 base to trimming and J lost 6 bases; unmatched junction nucleotides: 9. This CDR3 comprises 15 residues. The germline CDR1 and CDR2 sequences are SEHNR and FQNEAQ (reference sequence). As DNA, the CDR3 is TGTGCCAGCAGCTTAGTAGGGGGCCGACGAGGCGAGCAGTACTTC. The encoded protein is CASSLVGGRRGEQYF.

The DNA for the CDR3 is TGCGCCAGCAGCATGGACAACAATCAGCCCCAGCATTTT. This sequence encodes CASSMDNNQPQHF. This chain links TRBV5-1 with TRBJ1-5; possible D gene TRBD1, 5 bases. This CDR3 has 13 amino acids. Germline V gives CDR1 SGHRS, CDR2 YFSETQ. The V and J ends lost 4 bases and 3 bases respectively, with 8 bases between them.

In this sample, this clone turned up a few times. The chain combines TRBV7-2 with TRBJ2-5, with a possible D match to TRBD2 (5 bases). This CDR3 region has 13 residues. The germline CDR1 and CDR2 sequences are SGHTA and FQGNSA. Trimming stripped 5 bases from V and 2 bases from J, with 9 bases between. In DNA, the CDR3 is TGTGCCAGCAGCCCGGACTGGCAAGAGACCCAGTACTTC. Its translation: CASSPDWQETQYF.

This clone was counted between two and nine times. This chain uses TRBV28 with TRBJ2-4, with a possible D match to TRBD1 (5 bases). Trimming shortened V by 2 bases and J by 5 bases, and 10 bases separated the two germline ends. Germline CDR1 MDHEN, CDR2 SYDVKM. CDR3 size: 14 residues. CDR3 loop: CASSLPGFENIQYF. CDR3 nucleotides: TGTGCCAGCAGTTTACCAGGGTTCGAAAACATTCAGTACTTC. Full variable domain (remainder filled in from reference TRBV28 and TRBJ2-4): DVKVTQSSRYLVKRTGEKVFLECVQDMDHENMFWYRQDPGLGLRLIYFSYDVKMKEKGDIPEGYSVSREKKERFSLILESASTNQTSMYLCASSLPGFENIQYFGAGTRLSVL.

The rearrangement links TRBV14 to TRBJ2-2, with 11 bases aligning to TRBD2. The trim removed 2 bases at V and 5 bases at J, leaving 1 base unmatched. The CDR3 has 15 residues. Germline CDR1 reads SGHDN; CDR2 reads FVKESK. The CDR3 DNA is TGTGCCAGCAGCCAACTAGCGGGAGGTACCGGGGAGCTGTTTTTT. This gives the protein CASSQLAGGTGELFF.

Only a few counts were recorded for this clone. This chain connects TRBV18 to TRBJ2-5; unclear D gene. Trimming left V 3 bases short and J 4 bases short, with 9 bases between. The CDR3 spans 13 residues. The V gene's germline CDR1 is KGHSH and CDR2 LQKENI. This CDR3 is CASSPTWRETQYF. The CDR3, as DNA: TGTGCCAGCTCACCCACTTGGAGAGAGACCCAGTACTTC.

V is TRBV28 and J is TRBJ2-7, with D tentatively TRBD2 (5 bases). This CDR3 has 14 amino acids. Trimming left V 3 bases short and J 3 bases short, with 12 bases between. Germline lookup yields CDR1 MDHEN and CDR2 SYDVKM. DNA for the CDR3: TGTGCCAGCAGTTTTCCGCCGGGGAGCTACGAGCAGTACTTC. It codes for CASSFPPGSYEQYF.